This is a list of T cell receptor beta chains from one sample in a study. Each CDR3 protein gets one entry after TCRdb re-called the 5' RACE reads with MiXCR. Here the sample spans about 50,000 distinct CDR3 sequences, about 28% being singletons. The sample taken for sequencing was naive CD4+ T cells sorted from blood. The receptors stem from a female donor with breast cancer. CDR3s include the opening cysteine and the closing phenylalanine or tryptophan. The order of the fields is J gene, V gene, D gene, clone size, CDR3 DNA, CDR3 protein. D genes are given only for firm matches. Some rows mark clone size as missing; the rest say once, few, many or name a class of expanded clone.

>TRBJ2-1|TRBV6-5|.|few
TGTGCCAGCAGTTACGGAGGGGACAATGAGCAGTTCTTC
CASSYGGDNEQFF
>TRBJ2-6|TRBV12-3/TRBV12-4|.|.
TGTGCCAGCAGTTACAGGGCCTCTGGGGCCAACGTCCTGACTTTC
CASSYRASGANVLTF
>TRBJ1-6|TRBV27|TRBD1|few
TGTGCCAGCAGTCTACTACAGGGGGCTAATTCACCCCTCCACTTT
CASSLLQGANSPLHF
>TRBJ2-5|TRBV5-1|TRBD1|few
TGCGCCAGCAGCTGGGACAGGGGGATCGGGCCCCAGTACTTC
CASSWDRGIGPQYF
>TRBJ2-1|TRBV20-1|TRBD2|.
TGCAGTGCTAGAGGAGCGGGGGGTCGGGTTGAGCAGTTCTTC
CSARGAGGRVEQFF
>TRBJ2-5|TRBV5-1|TRBD2|.
TGCGCCAGCAGCATGGCGGGGGGCGAAGAGACCCAGTACTTC
CASSMAGGEETQYF
>TRBJ1-1|TRBV5-1|TRBD1|.
TGCGCCAGCAGCACCGGACAGGGGAACACTGAAGCTTTCTTT
CASSTGQGNTEAFF
>TRBJ2-7|TRBV29-1|.|few
TGCAGCGTTGATAAGGAGGGAAGCTCCTACGAGCAGTACTTC
CSVDKEGSSYEQYF
>TRBJ1-3|TRBV4-1|.|few
TGCGCCAGCAGCCAAGATCCGGCGGCTTCGGACTTCCCTGGAAACACCATATATTTT
CASSQDPAASDFPGNTIYF
>TRBJ2-3|TRBV6-5|.|few
TGTGCCAGCAGTTACTCGTGGGCTAGCGGCACAGATACGCAGTATTTT
CASSYSWASGTDTQYF
>TRBJ1-1|TRBV18|.|once
TGTGCCAGCTCACCTCTCGAGGTCATGGGCACTGAAGCTTTCTTT
CASSPLEVMGTEAFF
>TRBJ1-5|TRBV10-3|.|few
TGTGCCACCTATTCAGGGTCGAGCAATCAGCCCCAGCATTTT
CATYSGSSNQPQHF
>TRBJ2-7|TRBV6-1|TRBD2|.
TGTGCCACCAGTCTTACGGGGACTACCTCCTACGAGCAGTACTTC
CATSLTGTTSYEQYF
>TRBJ2-1|TRBV28|TRBD2|many
TGTGCCAGCGGACTAGCGGGAGTAAGCAATGAGCAGTTCTTC
CASGLAGVSNEQFF
>TRBJ1-2|TRBV2|.|few
TGTGCCAGCAGCGAACAGGGCCCCTATGGCTACACCTTC
CASSEQGPYGYTF
>TRBJ2-3|TRBV7-8|TRBD2|.
TGTGCCAGCAGCCTAGGGACTAGCGGGAGGGAATCAGATACGCAGTATTTT
CASSLGTSGRESDTQYF
>TRBJ2-7|TRBV11-1|TRBD1|once
TGTGCCAGCAGCCCCCGGGACAGGGGGGACGAGCAGTACTTC
CASSPRDRGDEQYF
>TRBJ1-1|TRBV20-1|.|.
TGCAGTGCATGGGGCACTGAAGCTTTCTTT
CSAWGTEAFF
>TRBJ2-5|TRBV12-3/TRBV12-4|.|.
TGTGCCAGCAGTTTAGGAGGGGAAGAGACCCAGTACTTC
CASSLGGEETQYF
>TRBJ2-7|TRBV7-2|TRBD2|few
TGTGCCAGCAGCTTGTTGAGCGGGAGCTCCTACGAGCAGTACTTC
CASSLLSGSSYEQYF
>TRBJ2-7|TRBV6-1|TRBD1|many
TGTGCCAGCACCCTGGGACAGGGGGGCAGGCAGTACTTC
CASTLGQGGRQYF
>TRBJ1-3|TRBV9|.|.
TGTGCCAGCAGCGGAGGCTGGCACTCTTCTGGAAACACCATATATTTT
CASSGGWHSSGNTIYF
>TRBJ1-5|TRBV3-1|.|.
TGTGCCAGCGCGGAGGTTGGTCAGCCCCAGCATTTT
CASAEVGQPQHF